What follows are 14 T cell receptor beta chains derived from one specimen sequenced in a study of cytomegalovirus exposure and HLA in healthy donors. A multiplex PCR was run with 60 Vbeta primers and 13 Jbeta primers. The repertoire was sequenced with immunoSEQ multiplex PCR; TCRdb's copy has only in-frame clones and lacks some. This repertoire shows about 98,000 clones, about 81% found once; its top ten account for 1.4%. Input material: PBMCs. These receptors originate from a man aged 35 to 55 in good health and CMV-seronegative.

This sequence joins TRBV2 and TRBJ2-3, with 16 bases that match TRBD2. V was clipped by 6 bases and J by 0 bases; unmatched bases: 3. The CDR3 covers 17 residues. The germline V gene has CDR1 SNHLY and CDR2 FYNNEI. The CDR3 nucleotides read TGTGCCAGCAGCGGGACTAGCGGGGGGGGGAGCACAGATACGCAGTATTTT. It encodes CASSGTSGGGSTDTQYF.

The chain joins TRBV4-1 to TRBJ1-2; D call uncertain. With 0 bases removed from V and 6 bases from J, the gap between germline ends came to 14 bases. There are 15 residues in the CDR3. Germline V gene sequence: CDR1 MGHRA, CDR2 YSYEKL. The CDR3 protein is CASSQDQASRDGYTF. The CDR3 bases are TGCGCCAGCAGCCAAGATCAGGCTTCGCGAGATGGCTACACCTTC.

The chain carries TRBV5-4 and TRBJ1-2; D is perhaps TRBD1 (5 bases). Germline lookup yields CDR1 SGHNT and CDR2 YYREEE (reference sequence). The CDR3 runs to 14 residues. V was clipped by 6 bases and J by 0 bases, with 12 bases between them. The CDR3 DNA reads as TGTGCCAGCAACCAGGGTGTAGCTAACTATGGCTACACCTTC. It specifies CASNQGVANYGYTF.

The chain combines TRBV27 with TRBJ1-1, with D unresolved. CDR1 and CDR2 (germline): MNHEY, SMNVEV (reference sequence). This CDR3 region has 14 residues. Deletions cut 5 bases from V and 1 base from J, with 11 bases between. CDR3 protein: CASSLDSGNTEAFF. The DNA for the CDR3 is TGTGCCAGCAGTCTAGACTCCGGGAACACTGAAGCTTTCTTT.

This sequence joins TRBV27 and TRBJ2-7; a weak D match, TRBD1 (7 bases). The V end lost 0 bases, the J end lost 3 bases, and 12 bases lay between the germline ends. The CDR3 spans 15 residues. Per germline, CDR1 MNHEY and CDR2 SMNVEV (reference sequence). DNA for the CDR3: TGTGCCAGCAGTTTATCTGGGCAGGGGGGCTACGAGCAGTACTTC. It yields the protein CASSLSGQGGYEQYF.

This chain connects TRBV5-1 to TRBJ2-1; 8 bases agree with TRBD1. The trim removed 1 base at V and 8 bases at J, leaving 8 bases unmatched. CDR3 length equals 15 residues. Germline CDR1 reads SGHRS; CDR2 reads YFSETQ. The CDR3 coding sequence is TGCGCCAGCAGCTTGACTTCAGGGGGCTTGGATGAGCAGTTCTTC. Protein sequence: CASSLTSGGLDEQFF.

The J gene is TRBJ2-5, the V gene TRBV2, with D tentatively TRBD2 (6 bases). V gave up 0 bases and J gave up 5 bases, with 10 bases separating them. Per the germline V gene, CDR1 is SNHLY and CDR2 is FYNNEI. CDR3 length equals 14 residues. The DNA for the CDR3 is TGTGCCAGCAGTGAAGCCGAGGGGAGGGAGACCCAGTACTTC. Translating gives CASSEAEGRETQYF. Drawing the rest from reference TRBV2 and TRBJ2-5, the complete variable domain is EPEVTQTPSHQVTQMGQEVILRCVPISNHLYFYWYRQILGQKVEFLVSFYNNEISEKSEIFDDQFSVERPDGSNFTLKIRSTKLEDSAMYFCASSEAEGRETQYFGPGTRLLVL.

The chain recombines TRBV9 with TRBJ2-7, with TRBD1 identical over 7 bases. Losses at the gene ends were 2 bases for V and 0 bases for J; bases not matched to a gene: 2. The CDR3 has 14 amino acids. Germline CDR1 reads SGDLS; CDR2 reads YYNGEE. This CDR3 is CASSVGTASYEQYF. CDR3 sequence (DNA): TGTGCCAGCAGCGTCGGGACAGCCTCCTACGAGCAGTACTTC.

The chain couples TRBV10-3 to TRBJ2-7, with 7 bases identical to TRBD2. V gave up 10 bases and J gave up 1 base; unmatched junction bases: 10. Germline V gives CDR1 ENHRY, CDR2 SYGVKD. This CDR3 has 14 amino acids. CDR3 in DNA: TGTGCCACCGGTGTAGGGAGGGGTTCCTACGAGCAGTACTTC. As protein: CATGVGRGSYEQYF.

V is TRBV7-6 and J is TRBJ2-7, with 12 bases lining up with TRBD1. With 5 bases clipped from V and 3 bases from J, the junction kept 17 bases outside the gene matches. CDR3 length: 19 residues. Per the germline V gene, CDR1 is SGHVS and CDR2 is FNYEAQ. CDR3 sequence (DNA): TGTGCCAGCAGCCAACCCCCCGGGACAGGGGGCGCCGGACGCTACGAGCAGTACTTC. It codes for CASSQPPGTGGAGRYEQYF.

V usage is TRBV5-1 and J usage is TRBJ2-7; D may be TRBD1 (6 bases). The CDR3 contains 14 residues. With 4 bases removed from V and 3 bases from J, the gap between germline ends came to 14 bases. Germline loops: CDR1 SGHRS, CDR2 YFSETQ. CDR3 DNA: TGCGCCAGCAGCCGAACGACAGGCAGCTACGAGCAGTACTTC. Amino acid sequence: CASSRTTGSYEQYF.

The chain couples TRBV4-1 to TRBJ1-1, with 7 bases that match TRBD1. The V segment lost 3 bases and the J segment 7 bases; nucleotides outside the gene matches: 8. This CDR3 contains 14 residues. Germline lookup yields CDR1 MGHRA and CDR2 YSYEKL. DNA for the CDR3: TGCGCCAGCAGCCACGCGACAGGGAGCGGTGAAGCTTTCTTT. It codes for CASSHATGSGEAFF.

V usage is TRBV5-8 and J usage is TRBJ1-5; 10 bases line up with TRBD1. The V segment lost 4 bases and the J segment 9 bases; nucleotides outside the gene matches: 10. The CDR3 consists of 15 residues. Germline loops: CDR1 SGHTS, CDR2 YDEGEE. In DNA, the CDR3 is TGTGCCAGCAGCCTCCTCGGACAGGGGGTAGGGCCCCAGCATTTT. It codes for CASSLLGQGVGPQHF. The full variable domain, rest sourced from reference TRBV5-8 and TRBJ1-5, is EAGVTQSPTHLIKTRGQQATLRCSPISGHTSVYWYQQALGLGLQFLLWYDEGEERNRGNFPPRFSGRQFPNYSSELNVNALELEDSALYLCASSLLGQGVGPQHFGDGTRLSIL.

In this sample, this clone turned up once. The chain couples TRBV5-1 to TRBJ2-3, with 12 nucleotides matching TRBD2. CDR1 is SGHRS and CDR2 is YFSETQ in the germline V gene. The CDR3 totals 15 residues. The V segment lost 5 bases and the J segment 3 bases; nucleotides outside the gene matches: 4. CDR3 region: CASRSTSGGTDTQYF. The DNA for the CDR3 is TGCGCCAGCAGATCGACTAGCGGGGGAACAGATACGCAGTATTTT.